Listed below are T cell receptor beta chains from one sample, sequenced in a study of T cell repertoires in cytomegalovirus infection. These receptors have no known antigen. TCRdb itself ran the reads through MiXCR, one entry per CDR3 protein. The sample holds approximately 300,000 distinct CDR3 sequences; roughly 25% are singletons and the top ten take 13%. The source was cultured PBMCs, collected from culture after CMV antigen stimulation. The receptor source for this set is a human donor in good health (CMV status not recorded). Some clones in this sample may be carry-over from other donors' samples. CDR3s include the opening cysteine and the closing phenylalanine or tryptophan. Fields, in order: V gene, J gene, D gene, clone size, CDR3 DNA, CDR3 protein. D genes are given only for firm matches. Expanded clones get a size class; other rows say once, few or many, or leave the size out.

TRBV12-3/TRBV12-4,TRBJ1-2,NA,NA,TGTGCCAGCAGTTTAGAAGGGGCCTCACCCGCTGGTGGCTACACCTTC,CASSLEGASPAGGYTF
TRBV18,TRBJ1-5,NA,NA,TGTGCCAGCTCACCGGAGGTGGATAGCAATCAGCCCCAGCATTTT,CASSPEVDSNQPQHF
TRBV3-1,TRBJ2-1,TRBD2,few,TGTGCCAGCAGCCCCGGACTAGCGGGACCTACCCCCTGGGATGAGCAGTTCTTC,CASSPGLAGPTPWDEQFF
TRBV4-1,TRBJ1-2,NA,NA,TGCGCCAGCAGCTGGGAGGGCTATGGCTACACCTTC,CASSWEGYGYTF
TRBV6-2/TRBV6-3,TRBJ2-7,NA,few,TGTGCCAGCAGTAGGGGCTCTAGTTTATTCGGCTACGAGCAGTACTTC,CASSRGSSLFGYEQYF
TRBV19,TRBJ2-1,NA,many,TGTGCCAGTAATCCCGGGAGTGCCTACAATGAGCAGTTCTTC,CASNPGSAYNEQFF
TRBV6-6,TRBJ1-2,NA,few,TGTGCCAGCAGTTACTCTCCGGGGCGGACAGCAGGCTATGGCTACACCTTC,CASSYSPGRTAGYGYTF
TRBV7-2,TRBJ1-3,TRBD1,few,TGTGCCAGCAGCTTAATTGGACAGGGGGGATCTGGAAACACCATATATTTT,CASSLIGQGGSGNTIYF
TRBV2,TRBJ2-7,TRBD1,NA,TGTGCCAGCAACCCGGGACAGGGGAAGCAGTACTTC,CASNPGQGKQYF
TRBV19,TRBJ2-1,TRBD2,few,TGTGCCAGTAGTAGACTAGCGGTATCCTACAATGAGCAGTTCTTC,CASSRLAVSYNEQFF
TRBV7-9,TRBJ1-2,NA,few,TGTGCCAGCAGCTGGGGGGGTAACTATGGCTACACCTTC,CASSWGGNYGYTF
TRBV7-9,TRBJ1-5,NA,NA,TGTGCCGCCGGGGCAGGCAATCAGCCCCAGCATTTT,CAAGAGNQPQHF
TRBV24-1,TRBJ2-1,NA,NA,TGTGCCACCAGTAAGGTTAACAATGAGCAGTTCTTC,CATSKVNNEQFF
TRBV4-1,TRBJ2-1,NA,NA,TGCACCAGCAGCCTTCAACTAGCCTCCAATGAGCAGTTCTTC,CTSSLQLASNEQFF
TRBV5-1,TRBJ1-2,TRBD1,few,TGCGCCAGCAGCCCGGGACAGCGAAGTTATGGCTACACCTTC,CASSPGQRSYGYTF
TRBV7-2,TRBJ2-2,TRBD1,many,TGTGCCAGCAGCTTGGGACAGGGAGGCGGGGAGCTGTTTTTT,CASSLGQGGGELFF
TRBV6-2/TRBV6-3,TRBJ2-7,TRBD2,many,TGTGCCAGCAGCCATGAAGCGGGAGGGCTGGACTACGAGCAGTACTTC,CASSHEAGGLDYEQYF
TRBV7-9,TRBJ2-5,NA,many,TGTGCCAGCAGCTTATTGGCTAGCTATGGAGAAGAGACCCAGTACTTC,CASSLLASYGEETQYF
TRBV28,TRBJ2-5,NA,NA,TGTGCCAGCAGTTTTGACAGGGGAGGGTCGGAGACCCAGTACTTC,CASSFDRGGSETQYF
TRBV12-3/TRBV12-4,TRBJ1-1,NA,NA,TGTGCCAGTAAGCGGGGGGGCACTGAAGCTTTCTTT,CASKRGGTEAFF
TRBV7-2,TRBJ2-7,NA,few,TGTGCCAGCAGCTTAGAAGGATGGTCCGAGCAGTACTTC,CASSLEGWSEQYF
TRBV12-3/TRBV12-4,TRBJ2-1,TRBD1,NA,TGTGCCAGCAATCTAGGGACAGGGGACAATGAGCAGTTCTTC,CASNLGTGDNEQFF
TRBV28,TRBJ2-7,NA,NA,TGTGCCAGCAGTCCCTCCTGGACAGCGACCTACGAGCAGTACTTC,CASSPSWTATYEQYF
TRBV7-2,TRBJ2-3,TRBD2,many,TGTGCCAGCAGCTCTATAGCGGGTACAGATACGCAGTATTTT,CASSSIAGTDTQYF
TRBV7-2,TRBJ2-1,NA,many,TGTGCCAGCAGCTTAGACAGAAGCTCCTACAATGAGCAGTTCTTC,CASSLDRSSYNEQFF
TRBV12-3/TRBV12-4,TRBJ2-5,NA,NA,TGTGCCAGCAGTTTAATTTCGGTGACCGAGACCCAGTACTTC,CASSLISVTETQYF
TRBV27,TRBJ2-3,TRBD2,few,TGTGCCAGCAGCTGGCTAGCGGGAGAAGATACGCAGTATTTT,CASSWLAGEDTQYF
TRBV6-5,TRBJ1-2,NA,few,TGTGCCAGCAGTTATAGTGGTTATGGCTACACCTTC,CASSYSGYGYTF
TRBV12-3/TRBV12-4,TRBJ2-2,TRBD2,few,TGTGCCAGCAGACTACTAGCGGGAGTGACCGGGGAGCTGTTTTTT,CASRLLAGVTGELFF
TRBV7-9,TRBJ1-1,TRBD1,many,TGTGCCAGCAGCCGGGGACAGGGGGGGTTTGAAGAAGCTTTCTTT,CASSRGQGGFEEAFF
TRBV19,TRBJ1-4,TRBD1,many,TGTGCCAGTAGTGGACAGGGGAAATTAACTAATGAAAAACTGTTTTTT,CASSGQGKLTNEKLFF
TRBV7-8,TRBJ2-5,NA,many,TGTGCCAGCAGCTTAGGGCAGTCCCAAGAGACCCAGTACTTC,CASSLGQSQETQYF
TRBV24-1,TRBJ2-1,TRBD2,few,TGTGCCACCAGCTCCACTAGCGGGAGTGCCTACAATGAGCAGTTCTTC,CATSSTSGSAYNEQFF
TRBV15,TRBJ2-6,NA,many,TGTGCCACCAGCAGAGTGAGGGTTCAGGTTCCTGGGGCCAACGTCCTGACTTTC,CATSRVRVQVPGANVLTF
TRBV15,TRBJ2-1,TRBD2,NA,TGTGCCACCAGCCGACCTAGCGGGAGGTCCAATGAGCAGTTCTTC,CATSRPSGRSNEQFF
TRBV18,TRBJ1-1,TRBD1,few,TGTGCCAGCTCACCAGAGGGACAGGGGAACACTGAAGCTTTCTTT,CASSPEGQGNTEAFF
TRBV7-9,TRBJ2-7,NA,once,TGTGCCAGCAGCTTATATGCTTCCGACAGATACGAGCAGTACTTC,CASSLYASDRYEQYF
TRBV6-1,TRBJ2-5,NA,once,TGTGCCAGCAGTACGTGGGGGGTCCAAGAGACCCAGTACTTC,CASSTWGVQETQYF
TRBV27,TRBJ2-4,TRBD1,NA,TGTGCCAGCAGTTCGAGCCCCCGACAGGGTCAAAACATTCAGTACTTC,CASSSSPRQGQNIQYF
TRBV12-3/TRBV12-4,TRBJ2-7,NA,few,TGTGCCAGCAGCCCAACTGACCCGAGGGCGGGAGAGCAGTACTTC,CASSPTDPRAGEQYF
TRBV7-9,TRBJ1-2,TRBD1,many,TGTGCCAGCAGCTCCGTTTGGGACAGGGAGCGATCGAACTATGGCTACACCTTC,CASSSVWDRERSNYGYTF
TRBV6-2/TRBV6-3,TRBJ2-2,NA,many,TGTGCCAGCAGTCAGCTACAGGGACGCGCTTACACCGGGGAGCTGTTTTTT,CASSQLQGRAYTGELFF
TRBV27,TRBJ1-2,NA,NA,TGTGCCAGCAGTTTAAGACATCGCCCTAACTATGGCTACACCTTC,CASSLRHRPNYGYTF
TRBV6-2/TRBV6-3,TRBJ2-2,NA,NA,TGTGCCAGCAGTTCGCGGACAGTCAACACCGGGGAGCTGTTTTTT,CASSSRTVNTGELFF
TRBV11-2,TRBJ2-4,TRBD1,NA,TGTGCCAGCACTAACAGGGGGCTAGCCAAAAACATTCAGTACTTC,CASTNRGLAKNIQYF
TRBV7-2,TRBJ1-2,NA,many,TGTGCCAGCAGCCCAGAAGGTGCGGGCAGGCAGAGTGGCTACACCTTC,CASSPEGAGRQSGYTF
TRBV6-1,TRBJ1-1,TRBD1,few,TGTGCCAGCAGCTACGGTGGACAGGGGGGCGTCACTGAAGCTTTCTTT,CASSYGGQGGVTEAFF
TRBV5-1,TRBJ2-3,TRBD1,few,TGCGCCAGCAGCAATCGGGACAGGGCCCCGGATGCGCAGTATTTT,CASSNRDRAPDAQYF
TRBV7-2,TRBJ1-1,NA,many,TGTGCCAGCAGCTTAGAGTTCTCAGGTACTGAAGCTTTCTTT,CASSLEFSGTEAFF
TRBV10-3,TRBJ2-1,NA,NA,TGTGCCATCAGTGATAGGGAAAACAATGAGCAGTTCTTC,CAISDRENNEQFF
TRBV6-6,TRBJ2-3,TRBD1,NA,TGTGCCAGCAGTTACACCAGACAGGGATCCACAGATACGCAGTATTTT,CASSYTRQGSTDTQYF
TRBV20-1,TRBJ2-7,TRBD2,NA,TGCAGTGCTGTCGTTCTAGCGGCTGACGAGCAGTACTTC,CSAVVLAADEQYF
TRBV10-3,TRBJ2-4,TRBD1,few,TGTGCCATCAGCCCAACCCCGGGACAGACAAACATTCAGTACTTC,CAISPTPGQTNIQYF
TRBV28,TRBJ1-1,NA,NA,TGTGCCAGCAGCCCTCCCACAACTCGACAGCCTGAAGCTTTCTTT,CASSPPTTRQPEAFF
TRBV7-6,TRBJ2-2,TRBD2,NA,TGTGCCAGCAGCTCCCCTAGGGGGCTAGCGGGAGTGGGCACCGGGGAGCTGTTTTTT,CASSSPRGLAGVGTGELFF
TRBV7-8,TRBJ2-1,TRBD1,few,TGTGCCAGCAGCCCTCCTTTTGGGGACAGAGACTACAATGAGCAGTTCTTC,CASSPPFGDRDYNEQFF
TRBV7-2,TRBJ1-4,NA,many,TGTGCCAGCAGCTTCAGGAGTCCCCCCGAAAAACTGTTTTTT,CASSFRSPPEKLFF
TRBV20-1,TRBJ2-1,NA,NA,TGCAGTGCGAAGTATTTGCCCGTCAGGAGTGAGCAGTTCTTC,CSAKYLPVRSEQFF
TRBV7-2,TRBJ1-4,NA,few,TGTGCCAGCAACCCAGGGTTGGCTAATGAAAAACTGTTTTTT,CASNPGLANEKLFF
TRBV12-5,TRBJ2-5,NA,few,TGTGCTAGTGCCCTTTGGTCCGGGAATCGGGAGACCCAGTACTTC,CASALWSGNRETQYF